Listed below are T cell receptor beta chains from one sample, sequenced in a study of glioma-infiltrating T cells after dendritic cell vaccination. Sequencing used immunoSEQ multiplex PCR; TCRdb keeps in-frame clones, though not all of them. The repertoire has 90,000 to 95,000 clones, roughly 77% of them found once; the top ten carry less than 2.5%. The sample here was blood, taken after dendritic cell vaccination. All receptors come from a human donor with glioblastoma. Each CDR3 is given with its conserved first and last residue. D genes are given only for firm matches. For some rows the clone size is stated as once, few or many, or as a class when expanded; others skip it.

>.|TRBJ2-2|.|TRBV2
TGTGCCAGCAGTGTGCTCAAGGGGACCGGGGAGCTGTTTTTT
CASSVLKGTGELFF
>.|TRBJ1-5|.|TRBV4-1
TGCGCCAGCAGCCAAGATAGTCAGGGTAAGGGTTGGCAGCCCCAGCATTTT
CASSQDSQGKGWQPQHF
>TRBD1|TRBJ1-4|.|TRBV5-1
TGCGCCAGCAGCTTGCAACAGGGGGTTGAAAAACTGTTTTTT
CASSLQQGVEKLFF
>.|TRBJ1-5|.|TRBV19
TGTGCCAGTAGTATATCCGGGCAGGGTAGCAATCAGCCCCAGCATTTT
CASSISGQGSNQPQHF
>.|TRBJ2-7|.|TRBV12-2
TGTGCAAGTCGCCACCCCGACAGGGTATCCGAGCAGTACTTC
CASRHPDRVSEQYF
>.|TRBJ1-2|.|TRBV18
TGTGCCAGCTCACCCGAGGACAGCCCGGGGGGCTACACCTTC
CASSPEDSPGGYTF
>.|TRBJ2-5|.|TRBV5-6
TGTGCCAGCAGCGACCGACAGACGCAAGAGACCCAGTACTTC
CASSDRQTQETQYF
>.|TRBJ2-3|.|TRBV6-1
TGTGCCAGCCAGGGAAACACAGATACGCAGTATTTT
CASQGNTDTQYF
>.|TRBJ1-1|.|TRBV13
TGTGCCAGCAGCTTAAGGGGATCCGGAATGAACACTGAAGCTTTCTTT
CASSLRGSGMNTEAFF
>TRBD1|TRBJ2-3|.|TRBV9
TGTGCCAGCAGCGCCACAGGGGCCCTCACAGATACGCAGTATTTT
CASSATGALTDTQYF
>.|TRBJ1-2|few|TRBV28
TGTGCCAGCAGTCCCCGGGTCGGACAGGGCTACACCTTC
CASSPRVGQGYTF
>TRBD1|TRBJ2-7|.|TRBV9
TGTGCCAGCAGCGCCAGACCGGGACAGGGGGTTCACGAGCAGTACTTC
CASSARPGQGVHEQYF
>TRBD2|TRBJ2-5|.|TRBV19
TGTGCCACTGCGGGGGAAGAGACCCAGTACTTC
CATAGEETQYF
>.|TRBJ2-7|few|TRBV5-1
TGCGCCAGCAGCTTGGAGAGCCGTTCCTACGAGCAGTACTTC
CASSLESRSYEQYF
>.|TRBJ2-2|.|TRBV27
TGTGCCAGCAGTCCCGGTGGAGCGGGGAACACCGGGGAGCTGTTTTTT
CASSPGGAGNTGELFF